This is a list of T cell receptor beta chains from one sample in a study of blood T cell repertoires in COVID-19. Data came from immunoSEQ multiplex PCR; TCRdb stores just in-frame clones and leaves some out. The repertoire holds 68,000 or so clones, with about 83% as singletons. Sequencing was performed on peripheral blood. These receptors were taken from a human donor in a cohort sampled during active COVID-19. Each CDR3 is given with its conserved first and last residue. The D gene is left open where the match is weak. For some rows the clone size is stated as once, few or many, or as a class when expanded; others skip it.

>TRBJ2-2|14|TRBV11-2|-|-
CASSSVQGTGELFF
TGTGCCAGCAGCTCCGTACAGGGAACCGGGGAGCTGTTTTTT
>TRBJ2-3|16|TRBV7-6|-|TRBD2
CASSRTSGGDTDTQYF
TGTGCCAGCAGCCGGACTAGCGGGGGGGACACAGATACGCAGTATTTT
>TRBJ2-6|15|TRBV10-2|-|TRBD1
CASSQQGSGANVLTF
TGCGCCAGCAGTCAACAGGGGTCTGGGGCCAACGTCCTGACTTTC
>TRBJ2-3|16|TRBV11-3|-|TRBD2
CASSLGRGLAGDTQYF
TGTGCCAGCAGCTTAGGCCGGGGACTAGCAGGAGATACGCAGTATTTT
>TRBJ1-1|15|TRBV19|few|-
CASSPKSSRGTEAFF
TGTGCCAGTAGTCCGAAATCGTCCAGGGGCACTGAAGCTTTCTTT
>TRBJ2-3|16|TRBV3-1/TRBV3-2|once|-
CASSQVPPRVGDTQYF
TGTGCCAGCAGCCAAGTTCCCCCCCGGGTGGGAGATACGCAGTATTTT
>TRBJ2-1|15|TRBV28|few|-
CASSFQGGVVDEQFF
TGTGCCAGCAGTTTCCAAGGGGGGGTGGTGGATGAGCAGTTCTTC
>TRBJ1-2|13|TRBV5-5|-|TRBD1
CASSLATGTGETF
TGTGCCAGCAGCTTGGCCACCGGGACAGGGGAAACCTTC
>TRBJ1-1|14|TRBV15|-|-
CATSRVEGNTEAFF
TGTGCCACCAGCAGAGTTGAGGGGAACACTGAAGCTTTCTTT
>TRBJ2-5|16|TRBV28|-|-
CASSVVGGGPPQPQYF
TGTGCCAGCAGTGTAGTCGGGGGTGGACCGCCCCAGCCCCAGTACTTC
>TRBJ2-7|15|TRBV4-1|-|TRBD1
CASSPTGNSVYEQYF
TGCGCCAGCAGCCCGACAGGGAATTCTGTCTACGAGCAGTACTTC
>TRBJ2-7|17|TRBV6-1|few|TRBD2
CASSVTSGGALSYEQYF
TGTGCCAGCAGTGTAACTAGCGGGGGGGCCTTGTCCTACGAGCAGTACTTC
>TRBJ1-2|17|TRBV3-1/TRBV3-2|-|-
CASSQDLNLGQGYGYTF
TGTGCCAGCAGCCAAGATCTTAATCTCGGGCAGGGATATGGCTACACCTTC
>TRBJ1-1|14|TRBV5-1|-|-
CASSSFLSNTEAFF
TGCGCCAGCAGCTCGTTCCTCTCGAACACTGAAGCTTTCTTT
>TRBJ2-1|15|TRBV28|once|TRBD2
CASSLGGRVLGEQFF
TGTGCCAGCAGTTTGGGCGGGAGGGTTTTGGGTGAGCAGTTCTTC
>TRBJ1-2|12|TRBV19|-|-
CASSIEVYGYTF
TGTGCCAGTAGTATTGAGGTTTATGGCTACACCTTC
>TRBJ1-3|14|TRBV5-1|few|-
CASTGDNSGNTIYF
TGCGCCAGCACAGGGGACAACTCTGGAAACACCATATATTTT
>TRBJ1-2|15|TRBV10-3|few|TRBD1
CAISESYGTGAGYTF
TGTGCCATCAGTGAGTCGTATGGGACAGGGGCTGGCTACACCTTC
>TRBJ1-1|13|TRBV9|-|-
CASSVIARTEAFF
TGTGCCAGCAGCGTAATCGCCCGGACTGAAGCTTTCTTT
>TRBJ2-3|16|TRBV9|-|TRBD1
CASSASGTGVADTQYF
TGTGCCAGCAGCGCCTCCGGGACAGGAGTGGCAGATACGCAGTATTTT
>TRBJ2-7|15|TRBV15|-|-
CATSREPGPSYEQYF
TGTGCCACCAGCAGAGAGCCAGGGCCTTCCTACGAGCAGTACTTC
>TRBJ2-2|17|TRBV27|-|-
CASSLGGLTWGPGELFF
TGTGCCAGCAGTTTGGGAGGACTCACCTGGGGCCCCGGGGAGCTGTTTTTT
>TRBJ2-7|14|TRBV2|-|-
CASSGQGSFYEQYF
TGTGCCAGCAGTGGTCAGGGGAGCTTCTACGAGCAGTACTTC
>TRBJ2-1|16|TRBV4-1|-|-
CASSQETSIMGNEQFF
TGCGCCAGCAGCCAAGAGACTTCCATTATGGGCAATGAGCAGTTCTTC
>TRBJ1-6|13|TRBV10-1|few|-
CASSVERNSPLHF
TGCGCCAGCAGTGTAGAGAGAAATTCACCCCTCCACTTT
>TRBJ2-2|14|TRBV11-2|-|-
CASSFSTETGKLFF
TGTGCCAGCAGCTTTTCAACCGAAACAGGGAAGCTGTTTTTT
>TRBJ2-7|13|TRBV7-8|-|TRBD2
CASSSGLAREQYF
TGTGCCAGCAGCTCGGGACTAGCGCGGGAGCAGTACTTC
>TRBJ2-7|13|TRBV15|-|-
CATSRDQGYEQYF
TGTGCCACCAGCAGAGATCAGGGGTACGAGCAGTACTTC
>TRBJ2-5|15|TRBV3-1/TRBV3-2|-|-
CASSPTDRYQETQYF
TGTGCCAGCAGCCCCACAGACAGGTACCAAGAGACCCAGTACTTC
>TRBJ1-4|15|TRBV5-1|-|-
CASRSSGYDNEKLFF
TGCGCCAGCAGGTCCTCAGGGTACGATAATGAAAAACTGTTTTTT
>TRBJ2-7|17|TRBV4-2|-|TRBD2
CASSRPGLAGATYEQYF
TGTGCCAGCAGCCGACCGGGACTAGCGGGAGCTACCTACGAGCAGTACTTC
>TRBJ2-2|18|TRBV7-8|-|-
CASTRGPFTGSNTGELFF
TGTGCCAGCACCCGAGGTCCCTTTACGGGATCGAACACCGGGGAGCTGTTTTTT
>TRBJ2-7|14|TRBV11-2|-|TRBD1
CAGSPETGGGEQYF
TGTGCCGGCAGCCCGGAGACAGGGGGTGGCGAGCAGTACTTC
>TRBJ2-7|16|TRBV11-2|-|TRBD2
CASSLLSRAGGNEQYF
TGTGCCAGCAGCTTATTGTCACGGGCGGGAGGGAACGAGCAGTACTTC
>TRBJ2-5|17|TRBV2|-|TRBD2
CASSTGIGLAVQETQYF
TGTGCCAGCAGCACAGGGATTGGACTAGCGGTCCAAGAGACCCAGTACTTC
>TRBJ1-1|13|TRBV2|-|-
CASSEAAGTEAFF
TGTGCCAGCAGTGAAGCGGCGGGGACTGAAGCTTTCTTT
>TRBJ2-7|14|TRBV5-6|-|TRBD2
CASSGRDYDYEQYF
TGTGCCAGCAGCGGCCGGGACTACGACTACGAGCAGTACTTC
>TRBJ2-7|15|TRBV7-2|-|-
CASSLTPSSVYEQYF
TGTGCCAGCAGTCTTACCCCCTCGTCGGTTTACGAGCAGTACTTC
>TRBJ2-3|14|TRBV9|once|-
CASSVDSGVNTQYF
TGTGCCAGCAGCGTAGATTCGGGGGTCAATACGCAGTATTTT
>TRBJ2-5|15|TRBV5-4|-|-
CASSLSSGPQETQYF
TGTGCCAGCAGCTTGAGTAGTGGGCCACAAGAGACCCAGTACTTC
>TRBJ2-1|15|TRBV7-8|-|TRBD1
CASSFRGLSNNEQFF
TGTGCCAGCAGCTTCAGGGGGTTATCTAACAATGAGCAGTTCTTC
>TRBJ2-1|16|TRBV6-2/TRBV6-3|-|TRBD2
CASSRGTSGSHNEQFF
TGTGCCAGCAGTAGGGGGACTAGCGGGAGTCACAATGAGCAGTTCTTC
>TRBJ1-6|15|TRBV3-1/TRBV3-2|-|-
CASSPEGHANSPLHF
TGTGCCAGCAGCCCAGAGGGGCATGCGAATTCACCCCTCCACTTT
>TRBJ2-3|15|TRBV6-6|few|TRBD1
CASPAGTGSTDTQYF
TGTGCCAGTCCAGCCGGGACAGGGTCTACAGATACGCAGTATTTT
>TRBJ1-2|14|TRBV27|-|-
CASSLFGDTGGYTF
TGTGCCAGCAGTTTATTTGGGGACACGGGCGGCTACACCTTC
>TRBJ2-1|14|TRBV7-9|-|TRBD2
CASSLAGGYNEQFF
TGTGCCAGCAGCCTAGCGGGAGGGTACAATGAGCAGTTCTTC